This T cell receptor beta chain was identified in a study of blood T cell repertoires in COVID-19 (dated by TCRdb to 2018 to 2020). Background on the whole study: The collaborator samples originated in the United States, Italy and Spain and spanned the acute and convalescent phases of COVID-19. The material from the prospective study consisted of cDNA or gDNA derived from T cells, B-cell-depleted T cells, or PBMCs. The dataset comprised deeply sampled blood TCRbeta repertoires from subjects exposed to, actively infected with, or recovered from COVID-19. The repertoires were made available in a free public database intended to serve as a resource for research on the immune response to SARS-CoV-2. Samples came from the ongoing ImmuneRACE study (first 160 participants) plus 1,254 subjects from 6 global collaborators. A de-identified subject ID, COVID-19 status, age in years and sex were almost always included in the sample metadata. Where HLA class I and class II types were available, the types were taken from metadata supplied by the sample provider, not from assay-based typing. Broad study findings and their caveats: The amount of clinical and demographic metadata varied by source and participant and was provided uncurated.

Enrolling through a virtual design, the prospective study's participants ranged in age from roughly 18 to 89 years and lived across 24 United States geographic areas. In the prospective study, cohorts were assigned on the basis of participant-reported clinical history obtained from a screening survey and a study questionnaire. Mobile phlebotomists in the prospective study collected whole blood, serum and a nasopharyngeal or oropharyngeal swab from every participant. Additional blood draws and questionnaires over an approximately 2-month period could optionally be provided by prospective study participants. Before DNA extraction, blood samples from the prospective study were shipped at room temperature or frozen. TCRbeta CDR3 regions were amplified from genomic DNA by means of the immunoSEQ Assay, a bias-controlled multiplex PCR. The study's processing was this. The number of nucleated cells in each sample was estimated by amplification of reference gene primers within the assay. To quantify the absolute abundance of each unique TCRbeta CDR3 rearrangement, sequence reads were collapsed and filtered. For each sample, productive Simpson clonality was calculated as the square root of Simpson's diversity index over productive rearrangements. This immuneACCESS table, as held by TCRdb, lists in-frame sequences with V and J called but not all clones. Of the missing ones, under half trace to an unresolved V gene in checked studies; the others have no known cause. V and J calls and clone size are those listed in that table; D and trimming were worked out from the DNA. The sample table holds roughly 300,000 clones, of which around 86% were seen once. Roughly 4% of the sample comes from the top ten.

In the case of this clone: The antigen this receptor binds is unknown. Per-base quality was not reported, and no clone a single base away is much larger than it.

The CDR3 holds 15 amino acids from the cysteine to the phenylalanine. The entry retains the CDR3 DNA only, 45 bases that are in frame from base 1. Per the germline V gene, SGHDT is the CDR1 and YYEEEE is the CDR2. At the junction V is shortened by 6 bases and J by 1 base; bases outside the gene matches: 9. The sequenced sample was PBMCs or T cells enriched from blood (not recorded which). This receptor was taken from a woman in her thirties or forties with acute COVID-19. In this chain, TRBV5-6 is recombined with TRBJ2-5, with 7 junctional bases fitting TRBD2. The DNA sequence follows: TGTGCCAGCACCCCCGGGGGAGGGTTCCAAGAGACCCAGTACTTC. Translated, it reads CASTPGGGFQETQYF.